The sequence of this T cell receptor (beta chain) was determined in a study of OX40 agonist ivuxolimab in advanced cancers. Turning to the study itself: Ivuxolimab doses were 0.01, 0.1, 0.3, 1.5, 3 or 10 mg/kg every 2 weeks. Regarding the study as a whole: Clonal expansion by week 6 occurred in CD4+ and CD8+ blood T cells (at 0.1 to 3.0 mg/kg). Compared with CD4+, CD8+ T cells on average had more expanded clones.

Researchers took blood at baseline, on cycle 4 day 1, and on cycle 7 day 1. Comment on this clone: The antigen is unknown.

V lost 5 bases and J lost 5; bases outside the gene matches: 12. The germline CDR1 and CDR2 sequences are MDHEN and SYDVKM. CDR3 length: 16 residues. The assay was immunoSEQ multiplex PCR, and TCRdb's table has in-frame clones only and misses some. There are around 80,000 clones in the sample; about 88% occur only once, and about 2.5% lies in the top ten. This receptor was identified in an adult with an advanced solid tumor such as melanoma, head and neck, liver or kidney cancer. Sequencing was performed on CD4+ or CD8+ T cells sorted from blood, taken in a trial of the OX40 agonist ivuxolimab. V gene TRBV28 combines with J gene TRBJ2-5, with TRBD1 matching 9 bases. CDR3 bases: TGTGCCAGCAGTCCAACTTCGACCGGGACAGGGGAGACCCAGTACTTC. The encoded protein is CASSPTSTGTGETQYF.